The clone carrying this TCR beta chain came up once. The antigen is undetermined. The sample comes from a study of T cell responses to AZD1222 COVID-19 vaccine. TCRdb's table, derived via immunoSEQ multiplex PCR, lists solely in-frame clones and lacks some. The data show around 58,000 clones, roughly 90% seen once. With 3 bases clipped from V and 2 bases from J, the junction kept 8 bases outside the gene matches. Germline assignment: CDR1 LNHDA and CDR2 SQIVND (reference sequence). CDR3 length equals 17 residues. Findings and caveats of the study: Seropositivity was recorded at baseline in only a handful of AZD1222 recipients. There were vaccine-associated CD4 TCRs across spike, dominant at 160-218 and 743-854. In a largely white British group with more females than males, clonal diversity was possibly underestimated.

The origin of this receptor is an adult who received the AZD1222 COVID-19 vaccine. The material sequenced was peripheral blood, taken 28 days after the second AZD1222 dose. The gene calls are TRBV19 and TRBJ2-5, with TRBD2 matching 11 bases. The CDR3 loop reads CASSMTLAGGRQETQYF. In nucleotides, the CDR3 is TGTGCCAGTAGTATGACCTTAGCGGGAGGGCGGCAAGAGACCCAGTACTTC. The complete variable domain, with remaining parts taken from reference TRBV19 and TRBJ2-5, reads DGGITQSPKYLFRKEGQNVTLSCEQNLNHDAMYWYRQDPGQGLRLIYYSQIVNDFQKGDIAEGYSVSREKKESFPLTVTSAQKNPTAFYLCASSMTLAGGRQETQYFGPGTRLLVL.